The source of this T cell receptor (beta chain) is a study of cytomegalovirus exposure and HLA in healthy donors. Study as a whole: Earlier, some 180 million T cells were analyzed, and about 120 million unique TCR beta sequences were found among them. Study outcomes and limitations: When presence/absence was analysed, sequencing depth was taken to be roughly uniform across donors. There was a cluster of highly shared sequence variants that was likely a sequencing artifact.

Remarks on this clone: Its antigen is unidentified.

Primers for the PCR totalled 60 Vbeta and 13 Jbeta. As processed by the authors: In a later analysis, of 70 million to 85 million unique beta chains, about 11 million appeared in at least two donors. This table comes from immunoSEQ multiplex PCR, and its TCRdb copy is limited to in-frame clones, with some not included. The D gene and trimming were derived from the DNA, and the V and J assignments and clone size from that table. The table shows fewer than 150,000 clones, with 65% to 85% occurring only once. V lost 3 bases and J 3 bases, leaving 12 bases between the germline ends. This CDR3 contains 15 residues. Germline-derived CDR1 and CDR2 are SEHNR and FQNEAQ (reference sequence).

The origin of this receptor is a male donor in good health and CMV-seronegative. The chain recombines TRBV7-9 with TRBJ1-3, with D possibly being TRBD1 (6 bases). The material sequenced was PBMCs. The DNA for the CDR3 is TGTGCCAGCAGCTTTCAGGGGCAACTTGGAAACACCATATATTTT. This sequence encodes CASSFQGQLGNTIYF. The complete variable domain, with remaining parts taken from reference TRBV7-9 and TRBJ1-3, reads DTGVSQNPRHKITKRGQNVTFRCDPISEHNRLYWYRQTLGQGPEFLTYFQNEAQLEKSRLLSDRFSAERPKGSFSTLEIQRTEQGDSAMYLCASSFQGQLGNTIYFGEGSWLTVV.